This TCR beta chain was observed in a study of T-cell memory formation after mild COVID-19 (dated by TCRdb to the early 2020s). For the study in its entirety: TCR sequence clusters from the two donors were largely donor specific. Two young, previously healthy adult volunteers, one female and one male, were included in the cohort. Longitudinal TCRalpha and TCRbeta repertoire sequencing tracked T-cell clones expanding and contracting after mild COVID-19 in a couple of donors. Results and caveats for the whole study, not just this receptor: Some responding clones were detected in pre-infection memory, suggesting pre-existing cross-reactive memory T cells joined the SARS-CoV-2 response. The second-wave clones that peaked on day 37 were not confirmed to be SARS-CoV-2 specific. Contracting CD4+ clones were found mainly in CM and EM memory subsets, while CD8+ clones were enriched in EMRA. The study covered only a couple of mild cases, and larger cohorts including severe cases with pre-infection samples were considered necessary. Clones contracting from day 15 to 85 had balanced CD4/CD8 phenotypes, while a second wave expanding from day 15 to 37 was biased towards CD4+.

This clonotype was counted only a few times. It lacks a known antigen. It has no much larger one-base neighbor in the sample; base qualities were not kept. Sequencing took place on an Illumina NovaSeq 6000. cDNA libraries for TCRalpha and TCRbeta were prepared by 5'RACE using constant-segment primers, with sample barcodes and unique molecular identifiers added. Trizol reagent was used to extract RNA from every sample. Amplification of the libraries took two PCR steps, and the second step added a second sample barcode plus Illumina TruSeq adapters. The libraries were sequenced on an Illumina NovaSeq using 2 x 150 bp paired-end reads. The published analysis was carried out like this. With migec v1.2.7, reads were demultiplexed and then collapsed into UMI-guided consensus sequences. With mixcr v2.1.11, UMI consensuses were aligned to TRA and TRB V and J templates and assembled into clonotypes. A clonotype was counted as expanded or contracted only when both edgeR and NoisET called the clonotype significant, with the noise models trained on biological replicates. edgeR calls used a false discovery rate-adjusted p below 0.01 and a log2 fold-change threshold of 1. As an exploratory analysis of dynamics, max-normalized trajectories of the 1000 most abundant clonotypes were examined with PCA combined with hierarchical clustering. The CD4 or CD8 phenotype of responding clones was assigned using the separately sequenced CD4+ and CD8+ repertoires. The public sequencing data were trimmed at Q25 with fastp and processed into clonotypes with MiXCR by TCRdb, which kept only in-frame beta chains. Every distinct CDR3 protein forms one entry, paired with its most common genes and DNA. These V and J calls are TCRdb output, not the study's own analysis. Across this sample there are roughly 86,000 distinct CDR3 sequences, with about 12% seen only once. Clones ranked in the top ten supply 27% of the sample.

From the germline V gene, CDR1 is SQVTM and CDR2 is ANQGSEA. Trimming leaves V shorter by 6 bases and J shorter by 5 bases, with the junction holding 10 bases beyond the gene matches. The CDR3 runs 13 residues from the cysteine to the phenylalanine. Just CDR3 DNA is preserved here, 39 bases in frame from base 1. Ficoll-Paque density gradient centrifugation was used to isolate PBMCs. Sequencing used PBMCs or a T cell subset sorted from them (not recorded which). This clonotype was sampled from an adult woman who had mild COVID-19 (a few samples of this study predate the infection). The sample titles of this study are shuffled in the database, so cell type and time point are left out; the donor was told from shared clones. The V and J segments used are TRBV29-1 and TRBJ2-7; a stretch of 7 junction bases matches TRBD1. The base sequence is TGCAGCGTCCGACAGGGTATCGTCCACGAGCAGTACTTC. This yields the protein CSVRQGIVHEQYF.